This T cell receptor (beta chain) was recovered during a study of Ad26.COV2.S vaccination and SARS-CoV-2 variants. Treatment noted: 15 to 20 received Ad26.COV2.S at low or high dose, single or two shots; 5 received placebo; per-sample allocation not given. Vaccine and placebo recipients were sampled on day 63 after the first injection. Clones were sequenced by immunoSEQ multiplex PCR, and TCRdb holds only the in-frame ones, with some missing. The table lists roughly 700,000 clones, 80% to 90% of them singletons. Worth noting for this clone: At one end, the junction sequence differs from germline, possibly due to a read error.

Germline V CDR1 and CDR2: SNHLY, FYNNEI. This CDR3 spans 14 amino acids. The sequences come from peripheral blood, collected in a trial of Ad26.COV2.S vaccine versus placebo. The rearrangement joins TRBV2 to TRBJ2-1; D is unclear. This sequence originates from a person aged 18-65 years who received the Ad26.COV2.S COVID-19 vaccine or a placebo. The chain's CDR3 is CASREGPLNNEQFF. CDR3 coding DNA: TGTGCCAGCAGGGAAGGACCGCTGAACAATGAGCAGTTCTTC. Variable domain in full (rest from reference TRBV2 and TRBJ2-1): EPEVTQTPSHQVTQMGQEVILRCVPISNHLYFYWYRQILGQKVEFLVSFYNNEISEKSEIFDDQFSVERPDGSNFTLKIRSTKLEDSAMYFCASREGPLNNEQFFGPGTRLTVL.